Listed here is a single T cell receptor (beta chain). Other DNA sequences within the sample encode an identical CDR3. This entry belongs to a study of CD8+ T cells in alopecia areata. In each case, RNA was isolated and then reverse transcribed into cDNA as the sequencing template. Clones were sequenced by immunoSEQ multiplex PCR, and TCRdb holds only the in-frame ones, with some missing. The sample has more than 150,000 clones, more than 45% seen once. CDR3 length: 15 amino acids. Germline CDR1 and CDR2: PRHDT and FYEKMQ (reference sequence). V lost 4 bases, J lost 1 base, and 5 bases stayed unmatched.

This receptor was obtained from a human donor with alopecia areata. Sequences were derived from CD8+ T cells sorted from blood, sampled at week 0. The V and J genes are TRBV13 and TRBJ2-7, with 9 positions matching TRBD1. The CDR3 here is CASSYPGQGSYEQYF. CDR3 coding DNA: TGTGCCAGCAGCTACCCGGGACAGGGTTCCTACGAGCAGTACTTC.